This T cell receptor (beta chain) comes out of a study of Graves' ophthalmopathy and Graves' hyperthyroidism. Presentation of ophthalmopathy in the donors involved moderate-to-severe activity, CAS ≥3, NOSPECS ≥4 and a duration under 3 months. Ineligible for inclusion were patients with other autoimmune diseases, uncontrolled infections, pregnancy or lactation. What supplied the PBMCs was about 10 ml of fresh peripheral blood. Findings of the study overall: Distinction of ophthalmopathy from stable hyperthyroidism by a 13-signature model reached 85% to 90% sensitivity and 70% to 83% specificity.

This clonotype has at least ten counts. As yet, its antigen is unknown. Using RNA transcripts, the TCR beta CDR3 regions were amplified. First-round RT-PCR relied on HTBI primers, and a second-round multiplex PCR came next. TCRdb re-called the multiplex PCR reads with MiXCR, one entry per CDR3 protein. The top ten clones hold roughly 10% of a sample with fewer than 600,000 distinct CDR3 sequences, around 15% of them seen once. This CDR3 comprises 13 residues. Germline CDR1 reads SGHTA; CDR2 reads FQGNSA. With 5 bases removed from V and 10 bases from J, the gap between germline ends came to 17 bases. Sequenced input: blood. This chain connects TRBV7-2 to TRBJ1-1; no firm D call. This TCR came from a woman between 25 and 40 years old with Graves' ophthalmopathy. In DNA, the CDR3 is TGTGCCAGCAGCCTCCCGGCTAGGGCTGGAGCTTTCTTT. Translation: CASSLPARAGAFF. Filled out from reference TRBV7-2 and TRBJ1-1, the complete variable domain reads GAGVSQSPSNKVTEKGKDVELRCDPISGHTALYWYRQSLGQGLEFLIYFQGNSAPDKSGLPSDRFSAERTGGSVSTLTIQRTQQEDSAVYLCASSLPARAGAFFGQGTRLTVV.